These 26 T cell receptor beta chains came from one sample sequenced in a study of T cell responses to AZD1222 COVID-19 vaccine. Profiling relied on immunoSEQ multiplex PCR, and the TCRdb table lists in-frame clones only, not all of them. The table lists 90,000 to 130,000 clones, roughly nine tenths of them singletons. The sequenced sample was peripheral blood, obtained on day 0 of MenACWY control vaccination. The receptors shown here come from an adult in good health.

The chain couples TRBV19 to TRBJ2-5; 7 nucleotides align to TRBD2. Germline V gives CDR1 LNHDA, CDR2 SQIVND (reference sequence). With 10 bases clipped from V and 9 bases from J, the junction kept 8 bases outside the gene matches. The CDR3 runs to 11 residues. Here the CDR3 reads CATRERGAQYF. The DNA for the CDR3 is TGTGCCACAAGAGAGCGGGGAGCCCAGTACTTC.

V gene TRBV28 combines with J gene TRBJ1-3; 8 bases fit TRBD1. The CDR3 runs to 15 residues. Losses at the gene ends were 6 bases for V and 4 bases for J; bases not matched to a gene: 8. Germline loops: CDR1 MDHEN, CDR2 SYDVKM. The CDR3 is CASSLWTGSGNTIYF. The CDR3 DNA reads TGTGCCAGCAGCCTGTGGACAGGGAGCGGAAACACCATATATTTT.

This clone was observed a single time. The V and J genes are TRBV5-1 and TRBJ1-1; D not certain. V was trimmed by 0 bases and J by 0 bases, leaving 6 bases between them. Germline values: CDR1 SGHRS, CDR2 YFSETQ. The CDR3 covers 14 residues. CDR3 sequence (DNA): TGCGCCAGCAGCTTGGGAGGCATGAACACTGAAGCTTTCTTT. This gives the protein CASSLGGMNTEAFF.

The chain is built from TRBV27 and TRBJ2-2; D gene unclear. This CDR3 comprises 13 residues. Germline V CDR1 and CDR2: MNHEY, SMNVEV (reference sequence). The ends were cut back, 2 bases at V and 5 bases at J, with 6 bases in the middle. DNA of the CDR3: TGTGCCAGCAGTTTACTGGGAACCGGGGAGCTGTTTTTT. This gives the protein CASSLLGTGELFF.

The chain has TRBV4-1 and TRBJ1-2; D call uncertain. Trimming removed 1 base from V and 4 bases from J, with 13 bases in between. Germline CDR1 reads MGHRA; CDR2 reads YSYEKL. The CDR3 runs to 15 residues. CDR3 DNA: TGCGCCAGCAGCCAAGTTGTCAGAAGATTCTATGGCTACACCTTC. Its protein is CASSQVVRRFYGYTF.

The rearrangement joins TRBV16 to TRBJ1-6, with D uncertain. V was trimmed by 7 bases and J by 0 bases, leaving 13 bases between them. Germline V CDR1 and CDR2: KGHSY, FQNENV. CDR3 length equals 16 residues. The CDR3 coding sequence is TGTGCCAGCACCCCCCGCGTGAGCTCCTATAATTCACCCCTCCACTTT. This encodes CASTPRVSSYNSPLHF. The whole variable domain, filled in from reference TRBV16 and TRBJ1-6, reads GEEVAQTPKHLVRGEGQKAKLYCAPIKGHSYVFWYQQVLKNEFKFLISFQNENVFDETGMPKERFSAKCLPNSPCSLEIQATKLEDSAVYFCASTPRVSSYNSPLHFGNGTRLTVT.

The chain is built from TRBV18 and TRBJ1-5, with 7 bases that match TRBD1. Germline assignment: CDR1 KGHSH and CDR2 LQKENI. V gave up 6 bases and J gave up 6 bases; unmatched junction bases: 8. The CDR3 runs 14 residues. The CDR3 sequence: CASSPDRASQPQHF. The CDR3 DNA sequence: TGTGCCAGCTCCCCTGACAGGGCGTCTCAGCCCCAGCATTTT.

V gene TRBV7-8 combines with J gene TRBJ2-1; 7 positions agree with TRBD2. This CDR3 comprises 17 residues. The V segment lost 5 bases and the J segment 0 bases; nucleotides outside the gene matches: 10. Germline-derived CDR1 and CDR2 are SGHVS and FQNEAQ. For the CDR3, the DNA is TGTGCCAGCAGCCCCGGGGGAAGCGGGGCCTCCTACAATGAGCAGTTCTTC. It specifies CASSPGGSGASYNEQFF.

The chain carries TRBV6-4 and TRBJ2-7; possibly TRBD1 or TRBD2 for D (5 bases each). The CDR3 is 16 amino acids. CDR1 MRHNA and CDR2 SNTAGT come from the germline V gene. Trimming stripped 3 bases from V and 2 bases from J, with 17 bases between. CDR3 nucleotides: TGTGCCAGCAGTGATTCCGGGACGGCGTTACCCTACGAGCAGTACTTC. Translating it yields CASSDSGTALPYEQYF.

The gene calls are TRBV6-5 and TRBJ1-6, with a possible D match to TRBD1 (5 bases). With 6 bases removed from V and 7 bases from J, the gap between germline ends came to 13 bases. This CDR3 spans 14 amino acids. Germline CDR1 and CDR2: MNHEY and SVGAGI. This CDR3 reads CASSPGDGNSPLHF. CDR3 bases: TGTGCCAGCAGCCCCGGGGACGGGAATTCACCCCTCCACTTT.

The gene calls are TRBV30 and TRBJ1-6; no reliable D call. The CDR3 has 13 residues. V dropped 4 bases and J dropped 10 bases, with 14 bases sitting between them. Germline assignment: CDR1 GTSNPN and CDR2 SVGIG (reference sequence). The CDR3 reads CAWKAAARSPLHF. The CDR3 nucleotides are TGTGCCTGGAAGGCGGCCGCGAGGTCACCCCTCCACTTT.

The chain couples TRBV5-4 to TRBJ2-7; 10 nucleotides match TRBD1. Germline-derived CDR1 and CDR2 are SGHNT and YYREEE (reference sequence). The CDR3 loop spans 15 amino acids. V was pared by 5 bases and J by 6 bases, with 11 bases of the junction left unmatched. In DNA, the CDR3 is TGTGCCAGCAGATCAGACTTGCGGACAGGGGGCGAGCAGTACTTC. It codes for CASRSDLRTGGEQYF.

This chain links TRBV27 with TRBJ1-1; D gene uncertain. The germline gives CDR1 MNHEY, CDR2 SMNVEV (reference sequence). Trimming took 5 bases from V and 3 from J, leaving 19 bases between them. The CDR3 covers 16 residues. CDR3 coding DNA: TGTGCCAGCAGTCCCTCGACCGGGGAACTCCACACTGAAGCTTTCTTT. Translating it yields CASSPSTGELHTEAFF.

The chain employs TRBV19 and TRBJ1-1; TRBD1 might be the D (5 bases). The CDR3 totals 14 residues. Germline loops: CDR1 LNHDA, CDR2 SQIVND (reference sequence). The ends were cut back, 4 bases at V and 3 bases at J, with 12 bases in the middle. This CDR3 is CASSTTGHYTEAFF. As DNA, the CDR3 is TGTGCCAGTAGTACAACGGGGCACTACACTGAAGCTTTCTTT.

The rearrangement joins TRBV24-1 to TRBJ2-3; D assignment may be TRBD1 or TRBD2 (6 bases each). This CDR3 has 15 amino acids. Germline CDR1 KGHDR, CDR2 SFDVKD. Trimming took off 4 bases at V and 0 bases at J, with 10 bases between the two ends. The CDR3 loop reads CATSELGGSTDTQYF. For the CDR3, the DNA is TGTGCCACCAGTGAATTAGGGGGGAGCACAGATACGCAGTATTTT.

V usage is TRBV28 and J usage is TRBJ2-3; D is undetermined. The germline V and J ends were trimmed by 3 bases and 3 bases, with 16 bases remaining between them. In germline, CDR1 is MDHEN, CDR2 SYDVKM. The CDR3 consists of 16 residues. CDR3 region: CASSFMKGGWTDTQYF. DNA for the CDR3: TGTGCCAGCAGTTTTATGAAGGGTGGGTGGACAGATACGCAGTATTTT. Supplemented by reference TRBV28 and TRBJ2-3, the full variable domain reads DVKVTQSSRYLVKRTGEKVFLECVQDMDHENMFWYRQDPGLGLRLIYFSYDVKMKEKGDIPEGYSVSREKKERFSLILESASTNQTSMYLCASSFMKGGWTDTQYFGPGTRLTVL.

The CDR3 loop is CASSQTQGSNEKLFF. The CDR3 DNA follows: TGTGCCAGCAGCCAGACCCAGGGATCTAATGAAAAACTGTTTTTT. The rearrangement joins TRBV3-1 (or the pseudogene TRBV3-2) to TRBJ1-4; D possibly corresponds to TRBD1 (5 bases). There are 15 residues in the CDR3. V was shortened by 3 bases and J by 3 bases, with 11 bases between the two germline ends. Looked up from germline, CDR1 is LGHDT and CDR2 is YNNKEL (reference sequence).

The chain carries TRBV19 and TRBJ1-2, with no clear D. The CDR3 runs to 15 residues. Trimming stripped 4 bases from V and 3 bases from J, with 15 bases between. Per the germline V gene, CDR1 is LNHDA and CDR2 is SQIVND (reference sequence). This CDR3 reads CASSKVAANDYGYTF. In nucleotides, the CDR3 is TGTGCCAGTAGTAAGGTCGCAGCTAACGACTATGGCTACACCTTC.

The rearrangement joins TRBV7-2 to TRBJ2-5; 9 bases align to TRBD1. The germline CDR1 and CDR2 sequences are SGHTA and FQGNSA. The V gene end was trimmed by 1 base and the J gene end by 5 bases; junction bases not matched to a gene: 8. The CDR3 sequence is 16 residues long. In DNA form, the CDR3 reads TGTGCCAGCAGCTTAGTTTATGGACAGGGGAGGGAGACCCAGTACTTC. It specifies CASSLVYGQGRETQYF.

The chain is built from TRBV19 and TRBJ1-1, with TRBD1 matching 7 bases. The length of the CDR3 is 13 residues. V trimming: 6 bases; J trimming: 1 base; junction bases outside the gene matches: 2. CDR1 is LNHDA, CDR2 SQIVND, per germline (reference sequence). The CDR3 here is CASRDRRNTEAFF. Written as DNA, the CDR3 is TGTGCCAGTAGGGACAGGCGGAACACTGAAGCTTTCTTT.

The gene calls are TRBV4-2 and TRBJ2-3; perhaps TRBD1 as D (5 bases). Germline CDR1 reads LGHNA; CDR2 reads YNFKEQ. The CDR3 covers 17 residues. V was clipped by 3 bases and J by 3 bases, with 19 bases between them. The CDR3 DNA follows: TGTGCCAGCAGCCAGGAAAATCTAGTAGCAGGGACAGATACGCAGTATTTT. This translates into CASSQENLVAGTDTQYF.

The sample holds a few counts of this clone. This sequence joins TRBV11-3 and TRBJ1-1; D call uncertain. CDR3 size: 12 residues. V lost 3 bases and J 4 bases, leaving 6 bases between the germline ends. In germline, CDR1 is SGHNT, CDR2 YENEEA. The CDR3 DNA sequence: TGTGCCAGCAGCTTTGGAGGCACTGAAGCTTTCTTT. As protein: CASSFGGTEAFF. Full variable domain (rest looked up from reference TRBV11-3 and TRBJ1-1): EAGVVQSPRYKIIEKKQPVAFWCNPISGHNTLYWYLQNLGQGPELLIRYENEEAVDDSQLPKDRFSAERLKGVDSTLKIQPAELGDSAVYLCASSFGGTEAFFGQGTRLTVV.

The rearrangement links TRBV9 to TRBJ1-1; D possibly corresponds to TRBD1 (6 bases). The CDR3 covers 13 residues. V dropped 3 bases and J dropped 8 bases, with 14 bases sitting between them. Germline CDR1 reads SGDLS; CDR2 reads YYNGEE. The CDR3 nucleotides read TGTGCCAGCAGCGAGGGGGTCGCCTCCGAAGCTTTCTTT. It is translated as CASSEGVASEAFF. Full variable domain (outside the CDR3, taken from reference TRBV9 and TRBJ1-1): DSGVTQTPKHLITATGQRVTLRCSPRSGDLSVYWYQQSLDQGLQFLIQYYNGEERAKGNILERFSAQQFPDLHSELNLSSLELGDSALYFCASSEGVASEAFFGQGTRLTVV.

This chain joins TRBV10-2 and TRBJ1-5; no reliable D call. The CDR3 is 14 residues long. The V and J ends lost 2 bases and 6 bases respectively, with 11 bases between them. Germline-derived CDR1 and CDR2 are WSHSY and SAAADI. In DNA, the CDR3 is TGCGCCAGCAGTGAGGTCTCCGAGTTTCAGCCCCAGCATTTT. Translating gives CASSEVSEFQPQHF.

In its sample, this clone was seen once. The chain links TRBV10-2 to TRBJ1-2, with a possible D match to TRBD1 (5 bases). The germline gives CDR1 WSHSY, CDR2 SAAADI. The germline V and J ends were trimmed by 6 bases and 8 bases, with 13 bases remaining between them. CDR3 length: 12 residues. The CDR3, as DNA: TGCGCCAGCAGGACAGAGGCGGGAGGCTACACCTTC. This gives the protein CASRTEAGGYTF.

The chain employs TRBV19 and TRBJ1-2, with 8 positions matching TRBD1. CDR3 size: 14 residues. The trim removed 3 bases at V and 6 bases at J, leaving 6 bases unmatched. Germline V gene sequence: CDR1 LNHDA, CDR2 SQIVND (reference sequence). Here the CDR3 DNA reads TGTGCCAGTAGTATCGACAGGGGCGCTGATGGCTACACCTTC. Translated, it gives CASSIDRGADGYTF. The full variable domain, in which reference TRBV19 and TRBJ1-2 provide the parts outside the CDR3, is DGGITQSPKYLFRKEGQNVTLSCEQNLNHDAMYWYRQDPGQGLRLIYYSQIVNDFQKGDIAEGYSVSREKKESFPLTVTSAQKNPTAFYLCASSIDRGADGYTFGSGTRLTVV.